This TCR beta chain was retrieved from a study of T cell repertoires in breast cancer. CDR1 and CDR2 (germline): MNHEY, SMNVEV (reference sequence). The trim removed 2 bases at V and 4 bases at J, leaving 5 bases unmatched. The CDR3 contains 15 residues. Paired alpha-beta TCRs of CD8+ T cells were analyzed by expanded emulsion RT-PCR. A second nested PCR with blocking oligonucleotides suppressed unpaired genes. TCRdb independently ran MiXCR on the emulsion pairing reads; one entry per CDR3 protein. Of about 40,000 distinct CDR3 sequences in the sample, less than 55% were seen once. This chain uses TRBV27 with TRBJ2-7, with TRBD1 matching over 10 bases. The material sequenced was CD8+ T cells. The source of this sequence is a pool of human donors with breast cancer or a healthy control (not recorded which). CDR3 coding DNA: TGTGCCAGCAGTTTAGCGGGACAGGGGAGATACGAGCAGTACTTC. It translates to CASSLAGQGRYEQYF.